One TCR beta chain is described in this entry. The antigen remains undetermined. Clones were sequenced by immunoSEQ multiplex PCR, and TCRdb holds only the in-frame ones, with some missing. The sample lists fewer than 200,000 clones; about nine tenths were seen once. Germline V lookup: CDR1 LGHDT, CDR2 YNNKEL (reference sequence). The CDR3 covers 16 residues. Trimming stripped 0 bases from V and 5 bases from J, with 15 bases between. This entry comes from a study of T cell responses to AZD1222 COVID-19 vaccine. Study-wide results and caveats: In a largely white British group with more females than males, clonal diversity was possibly underestimated. Recipients of AZD1222 seropositive at baseline numbered only 5 to 7. Increased Spike-specific TCR breadth and depth were observed after two AZD1222 doses.

The J gene is TRBJ2-3, the V gene TRBV3-1 (or the pseudogene TRBV3-2); D unresolved. This TCR came from an adult who received the MenACWY meningococcal vaccine as a control. The sequencing here drew on peripheral blood, taken 28 days after the second dose of the MenACWY control vaccine. The CDR3 is CASSQEVLNLQDTQYF. For the CDR3, the DNA is TGTGCCAGCAGCCAAGAGGTGTTGAACCTTCAAGATACGCAGTATTTT.